These 18 T cell receptor beta chains came from one sample sequenced in a study of control samples from healthy donors and cancer patients (dated by TCRdb to 2020 to 2022). Library creation used the immunoSEQ multiplex PCR assay. Not all clones reach the TCRdb copy of this immuneACCESS table, which keeps in-frame sequences only. Checked studies attribute under half of the gap to unresolved V genes and leave the rest unexplained. This sample is represented by about 99,000 clones; roughly 89% of them were singletons. Of the sample, roughly 19% is held by the ten largest clones. Specimen: PBMCs. Every receptor here comes from a man between 60 and 75 years old with lung cancer.

The gene calls are TRBV18 and TRBJ1-2; D is ambiguous. Germline assignment: CDR1 KGHSH and CDR2 LQKENI. The CDR3 sequence is 15 residues long. V was clipped by 6 bases and J by 1 base, with 15 bases between them. In nucleotides, the CDR3 is TGTGCCAGCTCCGCCTCGATAATCCTTAACTATGGCTACACCTTC. This encodes CASSASIILNYGYTF.

This clone was seen only once. The V call is TRBV7-9, the J call TRBJ1-5; D remains ambiguous. The CDR3 sequence is 13 residues long. CDR1 and CDR2 (germline): SEHNR, FQNEAQ (reference sequence). Deletions cut 3 bases from V and 1 base from J, with 4 bases between. CDR3 nucleotides: TGTGCCAGCAGCTTGCAGAGCAATCAGCCCCAGCATTTT. Translation: CASSLQSNQPQHF.

The rearrangement uses TRBV2 and TRBJ2-3; the match to TRBD1 covers 7 bases. Germline CDR1 is SNHLY and CDR2 is FYNNEI. The CDR3 consists of 13 residues. The J segment lost 10 bases and the V segment lost 8 bases, leaving 12 bases of the junction unmatched. CDR3 sequence (DNA): TGTGCCAGCGAACGGGACAGCTTGGGTTCGCAGTATTTT. Translated: CASERDSLGSQYF. The variable domain in full, completed from reference TRBV2 and TRBJ2-3, reads EPEVTQTPSHQVTQMGQEVILRCVPISNHLYFYWYRQILGQKVEFLVSFYNNEISEKSEIFDDQFSVERPDGSNFTLKIRSTKLEDSAMYFCASERDSLGSQYFGPGTRLTVL.

Comment on this clone: The junction does not match germline at one end; this may be a read error. The chain couples TRBV5-4 to TRBJ2-2; D may be TRBD1 (6 bases). This CDR3 region has 15 residues. Per the germline V gene, CDR1 is SGHNT and CDR2 is YYREEE (reference sequence). The DNA for the CDR3 is TGTGCCAGCAGTTTGGATGGGGGCTTAACCGGGGAGCTGTTTTTT. Translated, it gives CASSLDGGLTGELFF.

The chain combines TRBV5-5 with TRBJ1-1; TRBD1 matches at 9 bases. Germline V CDR1 and CDR2: SGHKS, YYEKEE (reference sequence). The length of the CDR3 is 15 residues. V gave up 3 bases and J gave up 1 base; unmatched junction bases: 4. The CDR3 here is CASSWGQGRNTEAFF. The DNA for the CDR3 is TGTGCCAGCAGCTGGGGACAGGGTAGGAACACTGAAGCTTTCTTT.

In this sample, this clone turned up once. V and J are TRBV19 and TRBJ2-2, with TRBD2 matching over 11 bases. V was clipped by 3 bases and J by 5 bases; unmatched bases: 8. The V gene's germline CDR1 is LNHDA and CDR2 SQIVND (reference sequence). The CDR3 consists of 17 residues. The DNA for the CDR3 is TGTGCCAGTAGTATGTCCCTAGCGGGGGGAGGTACCGGGGAGCTGTTTTTT. Amino acids: CASSMSLAGGGTGELFF.

The CDR3 bases are TGTGCCTCGGGAGGAGGAGGGTATGGCTACACCTTC. This sequence encodes CASGGGGYGYTF. The chain is built from TRBV25-1 and TRBJ1-2; unclear D gene. This CDR3 region has 12 residues. V lost 11 bases to trimming and J lost 5 bases, with 15 bases between them. The germline CDR1 and CDR2 sequences are MGHDK and SYGVNS.

This chain links TRBV6-1 with TRBJ1-2; D is ambiguous. Looked up from germline, CDR1 is MNHNS and CDR2 is SASEGT. The CDR3 has 15 amino acids. The V and J ends lost 0 bases and 3 bases respectively, with 11 bases between them. CDR3 nucleotides: TGTGCCAGCAGTGAAGCCTCTTCCCGCTACTATGGCTACACCTTC. This gives the protein CASSEASSRYYGYTF.

This chain uses TRBV5-1 with TRBJ2-7; D may be TRBD1 or TRBD2 (5 bases each). V was pared by 0 bases and J by 4 bases, with 11 bases between. The V gene's germline CDR1 is SGHRS and CDR2 YFSETQ. The CDR3 runs 14 residues. CDR3 loop: CASSLEGTRYEQYV. The CDR3 DNA sequence: TGCGCCAGCAGCTTGGAAGGGACCCGATACGAGCAGTACGTC.

Here the CDR3 reads CASSANRGANEKLFF. CDR3 nucleotides: TGTGCCAGCAGTGCAAACAGGGGAGCTAATGAAAAACTGTTTTTT. This chain connects TRBV2 to TRBJ1-4, with 7 positions matching TRBD1. CDR1 SNHLY and CDR2 FYNNEI come from the germline V gene. This CDR3 is 15 amino acids long. V lost 4 bases and J lost 3; bases outside the gene matches: 5.

The chain links TRBV25-1 to TRBJ1-6, with D possibly TRBD1 on 6 matching bases. In germline, CDR1 is MGHDK, CDR2 SYGVNS. This CDR3 spans 14 amino acids. V lost 6 bases and J lost 10, with 16 bases in between. CDR3 loop: CASRNRDINSPLHF. The CDR3 bases are TGTGCCAGCAGAAACCGGGACATTAACTCACCCCTCCACTTT.

This clone was detected only once. The chain joins TRBV9 to TRBJ2-5; D perhaps matches TRBD1 (5 bases). There are 14 residues in the CDR3. V was clipped by 1 base and J by 2 bases, with 9 bases between them. Germline CDR1 reads SGDLS; CDR2 reads YYNGEE. The CDR3 nucleotides are TGTGCCAGCAGCGTACTGCCAGGGCAAGAGACCCAGTACTTC. Translated, it gives CASSVLPGQETQYF.

The rearrangement joins TRBV7-8 to TRBJ1-1, with D uncertain. There are 15 residues in the CDR3. Germline lookup yields CDR1 SGHVS and CDR2 FQNEAQ. V was clipped by 5 bases and J by 5 bases, with 18 bases between them. Here the CDR3 reads CASSTVRVGHTEAFF. The CDR3 DNA sequence: TGTGCCAGCAGCACTGTACGAGTAGGGCATACTGAAGCTTTCTTT.

Remarks on this clone: Sequence at one end of the junction differs from germline and may be a read error. This chain joins TRBV29-1 and TRBJ2-5; 11 nucleotides line up with TRBD2. The germline V gene has CDR1 SQVTM and CDR2 ANQGSEA. The CDR3 totals 15 residues. CDR3 in DNA: TGCAGCGTGGAAGTAGCGGGGGGGTACCCAGAGACCCAGTACTTC. Amino acids: CSVEVAGGYPETQYF.

This clone was counted only a few times. The chain joins TRBV5-1 to TRBJ1-6, with 8 positions matching TRBD1. The ends lost 6 bases at V and 7 bases at J; junction bases unmatched: 15. Germline V gives CDR1 SGHRS, CDR2 YFSETQ. The CDR3 covers 17 residues. The CDR3 spells CASKGFSVDRVNSPLHF. The CDR3 DNA reads TGCGCCAGCAAAGGGTTCTCTGTGGACAGGGTAAATTCACCCCTCCACTTT.

The J gene is TRBJ2-3, the V gene TRBV30; 10 bases line up with TRBD2. The junction had 5 bases not matched to a gene; V was cut back by 4 bases and J by 4 bases. Germline values: CDR1 GTSNPN, CDR2 SVGIG (reference sequence). The length of the CDR3 is 14 residues. The CDR3 protein is CAWTGTSEADTQYF. CDR3 DNA sequence: TGTGCCTGGACCGGGACTAGCGAAGCAGATACGCAGTATTTT. Complete variable domain (other parts from reference TRBV30 and TRBJ2-3): SQTIHQWPATLVQPVGSPLSLECTVEGTSNPNLYWYRQAAGRGLQLLFYSVGIGQISSEVPQNLSASRPQDRQFILSSKKLLLSDSGFYLCAWTGTSEADTQYFGPGTRLTVL.

The chain combines TRBV5-4 with TRBJ2-4; D not resolved. CDR1 and CDR2 from the germline V gene are SGHNT and YYREEE (reference sequence). V dropped 1 base and J dropped 0 bases, with 8 bases sitting between them. The CDR3 is 15 residues long. The CDR3 spells CASSLNDLAKNIQYF. Written as DNA, the CDR3 is TGTGCCAGCAGCTTGAATGACCTAGCCAAAAACATTCAGTACTTC.

The rearrangement links TRBV7-9 to TRBJ2-3; D is perhaps TRBD1 (5 bases). Germline V CDR1 and CDR2: SEHNR, FQNEAQ (reference sequence). The CDR3 runs 12 residues. V was cut by 3 bases and J by 6 bases, with 7 bases left in between. The CDR3 here is CASSFRQDTQYF. The CDR3 DNA follows: TGTGCCAGCAGCTTCCGACAGGATACGCAGTATTTT.